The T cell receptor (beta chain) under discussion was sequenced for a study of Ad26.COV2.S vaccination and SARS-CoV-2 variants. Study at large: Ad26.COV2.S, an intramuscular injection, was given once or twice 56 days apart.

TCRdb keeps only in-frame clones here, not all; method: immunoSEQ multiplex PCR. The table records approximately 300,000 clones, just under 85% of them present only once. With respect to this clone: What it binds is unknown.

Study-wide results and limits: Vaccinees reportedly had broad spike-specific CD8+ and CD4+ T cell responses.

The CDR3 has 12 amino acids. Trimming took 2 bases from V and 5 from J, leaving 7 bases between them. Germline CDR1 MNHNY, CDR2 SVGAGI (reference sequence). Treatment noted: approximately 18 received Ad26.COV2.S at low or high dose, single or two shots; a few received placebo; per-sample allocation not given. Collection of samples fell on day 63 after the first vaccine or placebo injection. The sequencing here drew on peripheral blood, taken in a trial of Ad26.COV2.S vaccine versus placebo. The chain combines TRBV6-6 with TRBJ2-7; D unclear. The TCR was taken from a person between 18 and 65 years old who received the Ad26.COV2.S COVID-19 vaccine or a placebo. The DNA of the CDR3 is TGTGCCAGCAGTTACAGTGGGGACGAGCAGTACTTC. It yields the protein CASSYSGDEQYF.